This T cell receptor (beta chain) was retrieved from a study of T cell responses to AZD1222 COVID-19 vaccine. Produced via immunoSEQ multiplex PCR; TCRdb's table is partial and in-frame only. The data hold about 140,000 clones, with approximately 83% observed a single time. The receptor's source is an adult in good health. The sequences come from peripheral blood, collected on day 0 of AZD1222 vaccination.

DNA for the CDR3: TGTGCCAGCAGTCCCCGGACAGGGTATGGCTACACCTTC. It encodes CASSPRTGYGYTF. The chain combines TRBV27 with TRBJ1-2, with 8 bases matching TRBD1. The CDR3 covers 13 residues. Germline lookup yields CDR1 MNHEY and CDR2 SMNVEV (reference sequence). J gave up 5 bases and V 5 bases, and 4 bases lay outside the gene matches.